This entry is about one T cell receptor (beta chain). Under the authors' procedure: The authors estimated nucleated cell counts from reference gene primer amplification. Repertoires were generated with immunoSEQ multiplex PCR, while TCRdb's copy carries only in-frame clones and drops some. The V and J calls and clone size come from that table; D and trimming were worked out from the DNA. The data hold under 45,000 clones, with more than 80% observed a single time. Germline loops: CDR1 SSHAT, CDR2 FNYEAQ (reference sequence). The CDR3 is 14 residues long. The ends lost 3 bases at V and 7 bases at J; junction bases unmatched: 1. The data were taken from a study of blood T cell repertoires in COVID-19. Turning to the study itself: COVID-19 samples from acute and convalescent phases originated in the United States, Italy and Spain. PBMCs, B-cell-depleted T cells, or T cells were the source of the cDNA or gDNA that made up the material.

Source material: peripheral blood. This chain uses TRBV7-7 with TRBJ2-2; 11 nucleotides match TRBD1. This sequence was found in a man in his sixties with active or convalescent COVID-19. Here the CDR3 DNA reads TGTGCCAGCAGCTTGGGACAGGGGGTCGGGGAGCTGTTTTTT. This encodes CASSLGQGVGELFF.